Listed below are T cell receptor beta chains from one sample, sequenced in a study of cytomegalovirus exposure and HLA in healthy donors. Profiling relied on immunoSEQ multiplex PCR, and the TCRdb table lists in-frame clones only, not all of them. This sample has roughly 190,000 clones, with roughly four fifths found just once. Sequencing was done on a sample of PBMCs. Receptor source: a woman in her twenties or thirties in good health and CMV-seropositive. The CDR3 runs from the conserved cysteine through the conserved F or W. The D gene is left open where the match is weak. Where a row states a size, it is once, few, many or the class of an expanded clone; other rows omit it.

clone size,V gene,J gene,D gene,CDR3 protein,CDR3 DNA
NA,TRBV6-1,TRBJ2-1,TRBD2,CASSEGLAVGNEQFF,TGTGCCAGCAGTGAGGGACTAGCGGTTGGGAATGAGCAGTTCTTC
NA,TRBV12-2,TRBJ1-1,NA,CASRPHPGGLAAFF,TGTGCAAGTCGCCCCCACCCCGGGGGGCTCGCAGCTTTCTTT
NA,TRBV27,TRBJ1-4,TRBD1,CASSVHNRGSNEKLFF,TGTGCCAGCAGTGTACACAACAGGGGTTCTAATGAAAAACTGTTTTTT
NA,TRBV10-3,TRBJ2-7,TRBD2,CAISEGLAGGPGEQYF,TGTGCCATCAGTGAAGGACTAGCGGGAGGGCCCGGGGAGCAGTACTTC
NA,TRBV5-5,TRBJ1-2,NA,CASSLVGATANYGYTF,TGTGCCAGCAGCTTGGTTGGGGCTACAGCTAACTATGGCTACACCTTC
NA,TRBV5-5,TRBJ1-6,TRBD1,CATRTGERSPLHF,TGTGCCACACGGACAGGGGAGAGGTCACCCCTCCACTTT
NA,TRBV28,TRBJ1-1,TRBD1,CASSPRGRIEAFF,TGTGCCAGCAGTCCCAGGGGGCGAATTGAAGCTTTCTTT
NA,TRBV7-6,TRBJ2-2,TRBD2,CASSVGLAGGSTGELFF,TGTGCCAGCAGCGTTGGACTAGCGGGAGGGAGCACCGGGGAGCTGTTTTTT
NA,TRBV10-3,TRBJ2-7,TRBD2,CASGSSYEQYF,TGTGCCAGCGGGAGCTCCTACGAGCAGTACTTC
few,TRBV27,TRBJ2-6,TRBD2,CAETGGGANVLTF,TGTGCCGAGACGGGAGGAGGGGCCAACGTCCTGACTTTC
NA,TRBV5-5,TRBJ2-2,TRBD1,CASSLGRQGANTGELFF,TGTGCCAGCAGCTTGGGGAGACAGGGGGCGAACACCGGGGAGCTGTTTTTT
NA,TRBV19,TRBJ2-2,TRBD1,CASSWTGGNRGVTGELFF,TGTGCCAGTAGCTGGACAGGGGGTAATCGGGGGGTAACCGGGGAGCTGTTTTTT
NA,TRBV5-1,TRBJ2-2,TRBD1,CASSLDRGNTGELFF,TGCGCCAGCAGCTTGGACAGGGGAAACACCGGGGAGCTGTTTTTT
NA,TRBV28,TRBJ2-7,NA,CASTLGGANEQYF,TGTGCCAGCACCCTGGGGGGGGCCAACGAGCAGTACTTC
NA,TRBV5-6,TRBJ2-1,TRBD1,CASSTDRVIEQFF,TGTGCCAGCAGCACGGACAGGGTGATTGAGCAGTTCTTC
NA,TRBV20-1,TRBJ2-3,TRBD2,CSARETSEIF,TGCAGTGCTAGGGAGACTAGCGAGATTTTT
NA,TRBV5-4,TRBJ2-5,NA,CASQQGVETQYF,TGTGCCAGCCAACAGGGTGTGGAGACCCAGTACTTC
NA,TRBV4-1,TRBJ2-2,TRBD1,CASSHRQGTGELFF,TGCGCCAGCAGCCACCGACAGGGCACCGGGGAGCTGTTTTTT
NA,TRBV27,TRBJ1-1,NA,CASSLYKGAEAFF,TGTGCCAGCAGTTTATACAAAGGGGCTGAAGCTTTCTTT
NA,TRBV5-4,TRBJ2-4,TRBD2,CASSFLGGGFILAKNIQYF,TGTGCCAGCAGCTTCCTCGGGGGGGGGTTCATACTAGCCAAAAACATTCAGTACTTC
NA,TRBV27,TRBJ2-7,NA,CASSKGAREQYF,TGTGCCAGCAGTAAAGGGGCGCGGGAGCAGTACTTC
NA,TRBV19,TRBJ1-2,NA,CASIGRVFSHYGYTF,TGTGCCAGTATTGGAAGAGTTTTTAGCCACTATGGCTACACCTTC
NA,TRBV28,TRBJ2-1,TRBD1,CASSTTTGVNEQFF,TGTGCCAGCAGTACCACGACAGGGGTCAATGAGCAGTTCTTC
NA,TRBV10-3,TRBJ2-7,TRBD2,CAISEAGRDEQYF,TGTGCCATCAGTGAAGCGGGACGGGACGAGCAGTACTTC
few,TRBV11-2,TRBJ2-2,TRBD1,CASRGQAGTGELFF,TGTGCCAGCAGAGGACAGGCGGGCACCGGGGAGCTGTTTTTT
NA,TRBV5-1,TRBJ1-1,NA,CASSWGTQGINTEAFF,TGCGCCAGCAGCTGGGGGACACAGGGTATAAACACTGAAGCTTTCTTT
NA,TRBV28,TRBJ2-7,NA,CASVRGSNMWEQYF,TGTGCCAGCGTTAGGGGCAGCAATATGTGGGAGCAGTACTTC
NA,TRBV6-1,TRBJ1-1,TRBD1,CASSEAAGTAKAFF,TGTGCCAGCAGTGAAGCGGCGGGGACAGCAAAAGCTTTCTTT
NA,TRBV11-2,TRBJ1-1,NA,CASSLTDMGAEAFF,TGTGCCAGCAGCTTAACCGACATGGGCGCTGAAGCTTTCTTT
once,TRBV19,TRBJ1-4,NA,CASSLLQGIGEKLFF,TGTGCCAGCTCACTTCTACAGGGTATTGGTGAAAAACTGTTTTTT
NA,TRBV6-1,TRBJ2-7,TRBD1,CASTKGAPLYEQYF,TGTGCCAGCACGAAGGGGGCCCCCCTTTACGAGCAGTACTTC
NA,TRBV28,TRBJ2-7,TRBD1,CASSFGGTGAYEQYF,TGTGCCAGCAGTTTCGGTGGGACAGGGGCCTACGAGCAGTACTTC
few,TRBV5-1,TRBJ1-3,NA,CASSFGAGNTIYF,TGCGCCAGCAGCTTCGGGGCTGGAAACACCATATATTTT
NA,TRBV2,TRBJ2-2,NA,CASARSGRTGELFF,TGTGCCAGCGCTCGGAGCGGCCGCACCGGGGAGCTGTTTTTT
NA,TRBV27,TRBJ2-1,TRBD2,CASSFWREKGNEQFF,TGTGCCAGCAGTTTCTGGCGGGAGAAGGGCAATGAGCAGTTCTTC
NA,TRBV13,TRBJ2-7,TRBD1,CASSLTPRTGSYEQYF,TGTGCCAGCAGCTTAACCCCAAGGACAGGGTCCTACGAGCAGTACTTC
NA,TRBV15,TRBJ2-3,NA,CATSTTDTQYF,TGTGCCACCAGCACTACAGATACGCAGTATTTT
few,TRBV5-4,TRBJ2-5,NA,CASSLQGQETQYF,TGTGCCAGCAGCTTACAGGGACAAGAGACCCAGTACTTC
NA,TRBV14,TRBJ1-1,NA,CASSQGLFNTEAFF,TGTGCCAGCAGCCAAGGTCTTTTCAACACTGAAGCTTTCTTT
NA,TRBV7-9,TRBJ2-1,TRBD2,CASSSSREGPYNEQFF,TGTGCCAGCAGCTCTTCGCGGGAGGGCCCCTACAATGAGCAGTTCTTC